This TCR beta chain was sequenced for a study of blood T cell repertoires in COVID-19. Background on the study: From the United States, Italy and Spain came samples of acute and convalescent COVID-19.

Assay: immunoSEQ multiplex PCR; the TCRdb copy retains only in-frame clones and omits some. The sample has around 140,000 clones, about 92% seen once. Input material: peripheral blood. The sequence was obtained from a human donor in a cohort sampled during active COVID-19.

The CDR3 reads CASSSPGTEAFF. The DNA of the CDR3 is TGTGCCAGCAGTTCCCCGGGCACTGAAGCTTTCTTT. V is TRBV6-5 and J is TRBJ1-1, with D unclear. Germline V lookup: CDR1 MNHEY, CDR2 SVGAGI. The V gene lost 4 bases and the J gene lost 4 bases, with 7 bases spanning the gap. The CDR3 contains 12 residues.